Below are 4 T cell receptor beta chains sequenced from a single sample in a study of shared clonotypes between healthy human individuals. Some clones are missing from TCRdb's copy, which holds only in-frame ones; the method was immunoSEQ multiplex PCR. Among over 800,000 clones, roughly 92% were seen once, and the ten largest hold around 24%. Naive CD8 cells lacked CD45RO and underwent positive selection for CCR7, leaving out terminally differentiated effector memory CD45RA+ cells. The material sequenced was naive CD8+ T cells sorted from blood. The receptors were sampled from a man in his thirties or forties in good health.

The chain links TRBV30 to TRBJ1-4, with unresolved D. The germline gives CDR1 GTSNPN, CDR2 SVGIG (reference sequence). The V and J ends lost 0 bases and 4 bases respectively, with 6 bases between them. The CDR3 has 13 amino acids. As DNA, the CDR3 is TGTGCCTGGAGTGTACTCAGTAATGAAAAACTGTTTTTT. This sequence encodes CAWSVLSNEKLFF.

Points on this clone: This CDR3 is also generated by other DNA sequences in the sample. The chain uses TRBV6-6 and TRBJ1-4; the D is unclear. Germline lookup yields CDR1 MNHNY and CDR2 SVGAGI (reference sequence). This CDR3 is 10 amino acids long. Trimming removed 7 bases from V and 8 bases from J, with 5 bases in between. The chain's CDR3 is CASKGEKLFF. The DNA for the CDR3 is TGTGCCAGCAAGGGAGAAAAACTGTTTTTT.

For the CDR3, the DNA is TGCGCCAGCAGGTCCCCGGGACTAGCGGGAGGGTCGGCGTACGAGCAGTACTTC. Its protein product is CASRSPGLAGGSAYEQYF. The chain links TRBV5-1 to TRBJ2-7; 16 bases align to TRBD2. Germline trimming cut 5 bases from V and 4 bases from J; bases unmatched to any gene: 12. The CDR3 is made up of 18 amino acids. Germline V gene lookup returns CDR1 SGHRS and CDR2 YFSETQ.

This chain links TRBV7-6 with TRBJ2-7; D possibly corresponds to TRBD2 (5 bases). From germline, CDR1 is SGHVS and CDR2 FNYEAQ. V was cut by 5 bases and J by 0 bases, with 14 bases left in between. The CDR3 consists of 15 residues. In DNA form, the CDR3 reads TGTGCCAGCAGCGTTAGTTTAGGGAGCTCCTACGAGCAGTACTTC. Protein product: CASSVSLGSSYEQYF.